This is a list of T cell receptor beta chains from one sample in a study of cytomegalovirus exposure and HLA in healthy donors. The method was immunoSEQ multiplex PCR; TCRdb's version includes in-frame clones alone and lacks a portion of them. The table has about 100,000 clones, roughly 80% seen once. Sequencing input: PBMCs. The receptor source for this set is a man in his forties in good health and CMV-seronegative. The CDR3 runs from the conserved cysteine through the conserved F or W. Each record gives: J gene, V gene, CDR3 protein.

j_call: TRBJ2-5; v_call: TRBV19; cdr3_aa: CASNTGLAGQETQYF
j_call: TRBJ1-1; v_call: TRBV9; cdr3_aa: CASSVGGAGKQNTEAFF
j_call: TRBJ2-5; v_call: TRBV10-3; cdr3_aa: CAIRTRQGQETQYF
j_call: TRBJ2-7; v_call: TRBV30; cdr3_aa: CAWRTGGRYEQYF
j_call: TRBJ1-2; v_call: TRBV5-1; cdr3_aa: CASKLRTGAEGYTF
j_call: TRBJ2-3; v_call: TRBV5-4; cdr3_aa: CASRPGLAMTDTQYF
j_call: TRBJ2-5; v_call: TRBV19; cdr3_aa: CASSTWLGETQYF
j_call: TRBJ2-7; v_call: TRBV5-6; cdr3_aa: CASSRTFSSYEQYF
j_call: TRBJ2-5; v_call: TRBV6-5; cdr3_aa: CASSYSGQGQETQYF
j_call: TRBJ2-2; v_call: TRBV5-4; cdr3_aa: CASSLYSRAGGNTGELFF
j_call: TRBJ1-3; v_call: TRBV29-1; cdr3_aa: CSVETAGNTIYF
j_call: TRBJ2-2; v_call: TRBV11-2; cdr3_aa: CASSLGPGGYTGELFF
j_call: TRBJ2-6; v_call: TRBV10-1; cdr3_aa: CASSGAGLGANVLTF
j_call: TRBJ2-5; v_call: TRBV27; cdr3_aa: CASTQFPGLPRETQYF